The following is a TCR beta chain sequence with its context. One Seattle source followed patients from active infection through their disease course. The data derive from a study of blood T cell repertoires in COVID-19. For the study at large: PBMCs, B-cell-depleted T cells, or T cells provided the cDNA or gDNA that made up the material.

Looked up from germline, CDR1 is SGHRS and CDR2 is YFSETQ. V was pared by 1 base and J by 3 bases, with 11 bases between. This CDR3 is 14 amino acids long. Original data processing: Reference gene primer amplification gave estimated nucleated cell counts. Profiled with immunoSEQ multiplex PCR; TCRdb holds only in-frame clones, not every one. V, J and clone size were drawn from that table, and D and trimming were deduced from the DNA. The table has some 320,000 clones, roughly 89% seen once; the top ten hold around 10%. The chain is built from TRBV5-1 and TRBJ2-7, with D maybe TRBD2 (6 bases). This receptor was identified in a woman aged 25 to 39 with COVID-19, enrolled during active disease. Sample: peripheral blood. CDR3 sequence: CASSLIGGGYEQYF. CDR3 sequence (DNA): TGCGCCAGCAGCTTGATTGGGGGAGGCTACGAGCAGTACTTC.